This T cell receptor beta chain stems from a study of cytomegalovirus exposure and HLA in healthy donors. Broader study findings: In vitro work confirmed that a few CMV-associated chains recognize CMV antigens. Reportedly, TCR beta sequences accurately predicted HLA-A and HLA-B alleles in most subjects.

Use of 60 Vbeta and 13 Jbeta primers characterized the PCR. Sequencing was performed with immunoSEQ multiplex PCR; in TCRdb, only in-frame clones are kept and a portion is missing. The sample gives around 64,000 clones, around 78% of which show up once; 7.8% is in the top ten. A word on this clone: Its antigen is unknown.

J was trimmed by 2 bases and V by 2 bases; bases with no gene match: 8. The length of the CDR3 is 18 residues. The germline V gene encodes CDR1 SGHNT and CDR2 YYREEE (reference sequence). Specimen: PBMCs. This clonotype originated in a man between 18 and 29 years old in good health and CMV-seropositive. This rearrangement joins TRBV5-4 to TRBJ2-6, with TRBD1 matching over 9 bases. CDR3 region: CASSFIGQGRAGANVLTF. In DNA form, the CDR3 reads TGTGCCAGCAGCTTTATCGGACAGGGGAGGGCTGGGGCCAACGTCCTGACTTTC. The full variable domain, rest sourced from reference TRBV5-4 and TRBJ2-6, is ETGVTQSPTHLIKTRGQQVTLRCSSQSGHNTVSWYQQALGQGPQFIFQYYREEENGRGNFPPRFSGLQFPNYSSELNVNALELDDSALYLCASSFIGQGRAGANVLTFGAGSRLTVL.